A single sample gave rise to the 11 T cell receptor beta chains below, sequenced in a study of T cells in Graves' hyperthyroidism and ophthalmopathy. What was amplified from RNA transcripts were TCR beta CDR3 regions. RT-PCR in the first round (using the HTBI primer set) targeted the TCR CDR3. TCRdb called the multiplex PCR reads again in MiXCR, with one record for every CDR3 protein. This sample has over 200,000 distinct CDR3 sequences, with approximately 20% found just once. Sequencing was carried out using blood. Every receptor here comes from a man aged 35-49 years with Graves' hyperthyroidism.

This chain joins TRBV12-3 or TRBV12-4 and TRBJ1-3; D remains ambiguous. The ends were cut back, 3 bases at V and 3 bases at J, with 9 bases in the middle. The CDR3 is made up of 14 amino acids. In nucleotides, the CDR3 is TGTGCCAGCAGTTTCGGAGGGCTTGGAAACACCATATATTTT. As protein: CASSFGGLGNTIYF.

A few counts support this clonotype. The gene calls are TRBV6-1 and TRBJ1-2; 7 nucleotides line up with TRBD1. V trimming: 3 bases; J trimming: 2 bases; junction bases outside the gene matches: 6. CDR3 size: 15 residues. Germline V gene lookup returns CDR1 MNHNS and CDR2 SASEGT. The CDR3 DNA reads TGTGCCAGCAGTGATCCAGGGACAGTCAACTATGGCTACACCTTC. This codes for CASSDPGTVNYGYTF.

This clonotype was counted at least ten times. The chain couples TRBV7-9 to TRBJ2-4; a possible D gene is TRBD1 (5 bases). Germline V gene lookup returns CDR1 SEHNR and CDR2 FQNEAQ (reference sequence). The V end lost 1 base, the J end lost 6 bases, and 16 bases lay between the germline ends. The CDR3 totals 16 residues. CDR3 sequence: CASSLGQKGLGNIQYF. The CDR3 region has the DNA TGTGCCAGCAGCTTAGGACAGAAGGGGCTAGGAAACATTCAGTACTTC.

As DNA, the CDR3 is TGTGCCAGCAGCTTAGTCCAATACAATGAGCAGTTCTTC. Translated, it gives CASSLVQYNEQFF. The chain employs TRBV5-4 and TRBJ2-1; no clear D. CDR3 length equals 13 residues. The germline CDR1 and CDR2 sequences are SGHNT and YYREEE (reference sequence). V was shortened by 2 bases and J by 4 bases, with 7 bases between the two germline ends. Using reference TRBV5-4 and TRBJ2-1 for the parts outside the CDR3, the full variable domain is ETGVTQSPTHLIKTRGQQVTLRCSSQSGHNTVSWYQQALGQGPQFIFQYYREEENGRGNFPPRFSGLQFPNYSSELNVNALELDDSALYLCASSLVQYNEQFFGPGTRLTVL.

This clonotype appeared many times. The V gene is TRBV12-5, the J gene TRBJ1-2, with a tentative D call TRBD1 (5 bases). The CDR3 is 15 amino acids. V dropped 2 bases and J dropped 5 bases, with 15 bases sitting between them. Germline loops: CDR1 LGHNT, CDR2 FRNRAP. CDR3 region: CASGLTLTAPYGYTF. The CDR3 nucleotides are TGTGCTAGTGGTTTGACTCTGACAGCTCCATATGGCTACACCTTC.

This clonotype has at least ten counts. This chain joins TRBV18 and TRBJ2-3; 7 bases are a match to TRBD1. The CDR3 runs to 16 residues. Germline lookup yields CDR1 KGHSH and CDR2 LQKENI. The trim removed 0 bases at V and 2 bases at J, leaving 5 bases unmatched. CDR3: CASSPPRTGYTDTQYF. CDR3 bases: TGTGCCAGCTCACCACCGAGGACAGGATACACAGATACGCAGTATTTT.

The CDR3 is CASSPAGGSRDTQYF. DNA for the CDR3: TGTGCCAGCAGTCCGGCGGGAGGCAGCCGGGATACGCAGTATTTT. V usage is TRBV28 and J usage is TRBJ2-3; TRBD2 agrees at 8 bases. The ends lost 5 bases at V and 6 bases at J; junction bases unmatched: 10. The CDR3 has 15 residues. The germline CDR1 and CDR2 sequences are MDHEN and SYDVKM.

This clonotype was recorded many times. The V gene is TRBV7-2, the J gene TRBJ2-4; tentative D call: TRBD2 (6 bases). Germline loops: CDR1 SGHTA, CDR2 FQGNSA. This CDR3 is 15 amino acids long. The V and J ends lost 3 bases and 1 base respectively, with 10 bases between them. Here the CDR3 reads CASSFLGGAKNIQYF. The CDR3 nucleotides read TGTGCCAGCAGCTTTTTAGGAGGGGCCAAAAACATTCAGTACTTC.

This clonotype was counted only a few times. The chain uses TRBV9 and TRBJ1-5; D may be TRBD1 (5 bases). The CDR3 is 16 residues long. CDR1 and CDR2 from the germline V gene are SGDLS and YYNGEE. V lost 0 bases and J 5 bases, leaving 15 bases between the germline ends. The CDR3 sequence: CASSVGEVGGDQPQHF. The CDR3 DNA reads TGTGCCAGCAGCGTAGGGGAGGTTGGAGGGGATCAGCCCCAGCATTTT.

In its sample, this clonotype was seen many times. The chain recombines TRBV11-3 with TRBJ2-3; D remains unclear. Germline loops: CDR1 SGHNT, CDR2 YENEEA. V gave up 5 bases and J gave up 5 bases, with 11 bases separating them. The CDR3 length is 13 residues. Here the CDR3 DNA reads TGTGCCAGCAGCCCCCTCTATGGAGATACGCAGTATTTT. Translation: CASSPLYGDTQYF.

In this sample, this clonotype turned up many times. The CDR3 sequence is CATSQGVGSLADTQYF. CDR3 DNA sequence: TGCGCCACCTCCCAGGGGGTTGGATCCCTTGCAGATACGCAGTATTTT. The chain combines TRBV5-1 with TRBJ2-3; 7 bases match TRBD1. V gave up 9 bases and J gave up 4 bases; unmatched junction bases: 17. Looked up from germline, CDR1 is SGHRS and CDR2 is YFSETQ. The CDR3 has 16 amino acids. Variable domain in full (rest from reference TRBV5-1 and TRBJ2-3): KAGVTQTPRYLIKTRGQQVTLSCSPISGHRSVSWYQQTPGQGLQFLFEYFSETQRNKGNFPGRFSGRQFSNSRSEMNVSTLELGDSALYLCATSQGVGSLADTQYFGPGTRLTVL.